Listed here are 8 T cell receptor beta chains from one sample, sequenced in a study of T cell responses to AZD1222 COVID-19 vaccine (dated by TCRdb to about 2021). The library was obtained by the immunoSEQ multiplex PCR assay. The table comes from immuneACCESS by way of TCRdb, which keeps in-frame sequences with V and J called. Part of the clones is missing from these tables; in studies checked, under half for an unresolved V gene and the rest for unknown reasons. The sample includes 90,000 to 120,000 clones, with about 90% observed a single time. Of the sample, 3.5% to 5% is held by the ten largest clones. Taken with the paper, the label for time point translates to: baseline before first vaccination. Sequenced material: peripheral blood, taken on day 0 of AZD1222 vaccination. The source is an adult in good health.

The rearrangement links TRBV7-3 to TRBJ2-1; maybe TRBD2 (5 bases). The CDR3 has 18 residues. Between the trimmed V and J ends, which lost 1 base and 0 bases, there was a span of 16 bases. Germline CDR1 is SGHTA and CDR2 is FQGTGA. CDR3: CASSLRESAASSYNEQFF. Here the CDR3 DNA reads TGTGCCAGCAGCTTAAGGGAGTCGGCGGCGAGCTCCTACAATGAGCAGTTCTTC.

Remarks on this clone: The sample has other DNA sequences that encode this CDR3 too. The CDR3 sequence: CASSLKRNTEAFF. The CDR3 DNA is TGTGCCAGCAGCTTAAAGCGGAACACTGAAGCTTTCTTT. The chain joins TRBV11-2 to TRBJ1-1; D remains unclear. The CDR3 loop spans 13 amino acids. V dropped 2 bases and J dropped 1 base, with 5 bases sitting between them. CDR1 and CDR2 from the germline V gene are SGHAT and FQNNGV.

A few counts support this clone. V is TRBV19 and J is TRBJ2-7; 11 bases match TRBD2. Germline V gene data show CDR1 as LNHDA and CDR2 as SQIVND (reference sequence). The CDR3 totals 15 residues. V lost 5 bases, J lost 5 bases, and 8 bases stayed unmatched. CDR3 bases: TGTGCCAGTAGTCTCACTAGCGGGAGTATGAACGAGCAGTACTTC. Protein sequence: CASSLTSGSMNEQYF.

This clone showed up just a few times. The chain is built from TRBV19 and TRBJ1-5; D call uncertain. The ends were cut back, 7 bases at V and 0 bases at J, with 10 bases in the middle. The germline CDR1 and CDR2 sequences are LNHDA and SQIVND (reference sequence). The CDR3 totals 14 residues. The CDR3 DNA reads TGTGCCAGTATGTGGGTTTTTAGCAATCAGCCCCAGCATTTT. Amino acid sequence: CASMWVFSNQPQHF.

The genes are TRBV12-1 and TRBJ1-5; whether TRBD1, the table's D call, matches the DNA was not checked. TRBV12-1 is an annotated pseudogene. The CDR3 runs 17 residues. This CDR3 is CASSFYLLDTSNQPQHF. For the CDR3, the DNA is TGTGCCAGCAGCTTCTATCTACTGGACACTAGCAATCAGCCCCAGCATTTT.

The rearrangement uses TRBV18 and TRBJ1-1; 9 bases are a match to TRBD1. The CDR3 contains 17 residues. Trimming took 0 bases from V and 3 from J; bases not matched to a gene: 8. CDR1 is KGHSH and CDR2 is LQKENI in the germline V gene. The CDR3 DNA follows: TGTGCCAGCTCACCACCGGGACAGGGTCGGTCGGACACTGAAGCTTTCTTT. Residues: CASSPPGQGRSDTEAFF.

The chain employs TRBV29-1 and TRBJ1-2; tentatively, D is TRBD1 (5 bases). The CDR3 is 12 residues long. Trimming took 4 bases from V and 1 from J, leaving 7 bases between them. Germline-derived CDR1 and CDR2 are SQVTM and ANQGSEA. The CDR3 loop is CSVGDGNYGYTF. The CDR3 bases are TGCAGCGTTGGGGACGGTAACTATGGCTACACCTTC.

This clone was recorded once. The J gene is TRBJ1-2, the V gene TRBV10-3, with D unclear. Germline CDR1 and CDR2: ENHRY and SYGVKD. Trimming took off 3 bases at V and 2 bases at J, with 7 bases between the two ends. The CDR3 runs 13 residues. CDR3 nucleotides: TGTGCCATCAGTGAAGGGCAGAACTATGGCTACACCTTC. Translating it yields CAISEGQNYGYTF.